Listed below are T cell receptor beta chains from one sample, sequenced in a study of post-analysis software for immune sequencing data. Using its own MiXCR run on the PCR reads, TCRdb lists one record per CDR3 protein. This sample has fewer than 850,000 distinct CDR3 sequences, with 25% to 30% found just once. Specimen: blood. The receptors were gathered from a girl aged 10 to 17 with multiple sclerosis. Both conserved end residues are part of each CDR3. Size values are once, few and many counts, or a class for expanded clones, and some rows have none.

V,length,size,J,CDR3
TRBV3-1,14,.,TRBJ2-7,CASTPGWANHEQYF
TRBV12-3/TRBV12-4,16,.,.,CASGRTRQGMRETQYF
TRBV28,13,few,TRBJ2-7,CASRDLTRVEQYF
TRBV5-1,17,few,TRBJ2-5,CASSRFLQGGRGETQYF
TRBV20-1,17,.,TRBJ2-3,CSAGQTSGTYSTDTQYF
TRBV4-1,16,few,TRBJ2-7,CASSQGSGGRSYEQYF
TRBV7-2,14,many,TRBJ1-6,CASSLDGYNSPLHF
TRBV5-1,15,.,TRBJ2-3,CASSFQGAFPDTQYF
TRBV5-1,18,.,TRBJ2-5,CASSKPSTSGRTEETQYF
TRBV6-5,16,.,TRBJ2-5,CASSYLIGTGAETQYF
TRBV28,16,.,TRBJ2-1,CASSLIEVADNNEQFF
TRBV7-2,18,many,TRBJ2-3,CASSLRVAGGPSTDTQYF
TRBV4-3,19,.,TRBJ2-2,CASSQPGTSGRAVAGELFF
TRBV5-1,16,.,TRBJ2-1,CASSTGQGAPNNEQFF
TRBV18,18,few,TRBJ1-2,CASSQLGPPTLGRDGYTF
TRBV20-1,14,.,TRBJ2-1,CSARDPWAINEQFF
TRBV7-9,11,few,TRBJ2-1,CASSQSIEQFF
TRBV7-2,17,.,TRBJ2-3,CASSFQGGAASTDTQYF
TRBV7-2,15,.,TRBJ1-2,CASSGFDRGVDGYTF
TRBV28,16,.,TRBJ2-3,CASSGLSGSAADTQYF
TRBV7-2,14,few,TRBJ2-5,CASSLGSGVVAQYF
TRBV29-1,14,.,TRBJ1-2,CSVGGGRRGYGYTF
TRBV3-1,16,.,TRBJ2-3,CASSQEGGGGGDTQYF